This is a list of T cell receptor beta chains from one sample in a study of shared clonotypes between healthy human individuals. Produced via immunoSEQ multiplex PCR; TCRdb's table is partial and in-frame only. The table lists about 2.1 million clones, just under 95% of them singletons. The specimen was naive CD8+ T cells from PBMCs. The receptors stem from a man aged 18 to 30 in good health. Some clones in this sample may be carry-over from other donors' samples. Both conserved end residues are part of each CDR3. D genes are given only for firm matches. Clone size, where shown, is once, few, many, or a class for clones that have expanded.

j_call,v_call,d_call,clone_size,cdr3_aa,cdr3_nt
TRBJ1-4,TRBV27,.,.,CASSLSVQGGNEKLFF,TGTGCCAGCAGTTTATCGGTACAGGGTGGGAATGAAAAACTGTTTTTT
TRBJ1-2,TRBV11-2,TRBD1,once,CASSHWDRGYTF,TGTGCCAGCAGTCATTGGGACAGGGGGTACACCTTC
TRBJ2-7,TRBV6-6,.,.,CASSYSGGQSYEQYF,TGTGCCAGCAGTTACTCTGGGGGACAATCCTACGAGCAGTACTTC
TRBJ1-1,TRBV6-5,TRBD1,.,CASSTRQGSGAFF,TGTGCCAGCAGCACCCGACAGGGGAGCGGGGCTTTCTTT
TRBJ2-1,TRBV7-3,TRBD1,.,CASSLEPGQGLSFYNEQFF,TGTGCCAGCAGCTTAGAACCGGGACAGGGCCTCTCCTTCTACAATGAGCAGTTCTTC
TRBJ1-5,TRBV6-5,TRBD1,.,CASRMGQSLNQPQHF,TGTGCCAGCAGAATGGGACAGAGCCTCAATCAGCCCCAGCATTTT
TRBJ1-4,TRBV4-3,.,.,CASSHPGEGTNEKLFF,TGCGCCAGCAGCCACCCTGGGGAAGGAACTAATGAAAAACTGTTTTTT
TRBJ2-6,TRBV19,.,.,CASIRAGYGANVLTF,TGTGCCAGTATTCGCGCAGGGTACGGGGCCAACGTCCTGACTTTC
TRBJ1-4,TRBV7-6,.,.,CASSLTIDSSNEKLFF,TGTGCCAGCAGCTTAACCATAGACAGCTCTAATGAAAAACTGTTTTTT
TRBJ2-7,TRBV7-2,TRBD2,.,CASSLDWRGYEQYF,TGTGCCAGCAGCTTAGACTGGCGGGGGTACGAGCAGTACTTC
TRBJ1-2,TRBV7-9,.,.,CASSLGAEMGGYTF,TGTGCCAGCAGCTTAGGGGCAGAGATGGGTGGCTACACCTTC
TRBJ2-2,TRBV11-2,.,.,CASSPAGLKWSNTGELFF,TGTGCCAGCAGCCCAGCTGGTTTGAAATGGTCGAACACCGGGGAGCTGTTTTTT
TRBJ1-5,TRBV15,TRBD1,.,CATSRDREQGNQPQHF,TGTGCCACCAGCAGAGATCGAGAACAGGGGAATCAGCCCCAGCATTTT
TRBJ2-2,TRBV29-1,.,few,CSVFAGELFF,TGCAGCGTTTTTGCCGGGGAGCTGTTTTTT
TRBJ2-3,TRBV10-3,TRBD1,.,CAISDPGQGWNTDTQYF,TGTGCCATCAGTGATCCGGGACAGGGATGGAACACAGATACGCAGTATTTT
TRBJ2-3,TRBV15,.,.,CATSRARDTQYF,TGTGCCACCAGCAGAGCCAGGGATACGCAGTATTTT
TRBJ2-2,TRBV5-1,TRBD1,.,CASSLGQGNPSGELFF,TGCGCCAGCAGCTTGGGACAGGGGAATCCCTCCGGGGAGCTGTTTTTT
TRBJ2-3,TRBV27,TRBD2,.,CASSLALAGGTDTQYF,TGTGCCAGCAGTTTGGCTTTAGCGGGTGGCACAGATACGCAGTATTTT
TRBJ2-1,TRBV11-2,.,.,CASSSEEVGVWSSYNEQFF,TGTGCCAGCAGCTCCGAGGAGGTTGGGGTATGGTCCTCCTACAATGAGCAGTTCTTC
TRBJ1-1,TRBV27,.,.,CASSGHWNTEAFF,TGTGCCAGCAGCGGACACTGGAACACTGAAGCTTTCTTT
TRBJ2-5,TRBV7-8,TRBD2,.,CASSQLAGTQETQYF,TGTGCCAGCAGTCAACTAGCGGGGACCCAAGAGACCCAGTACTTC
TRBJ2-7,TRBV10-3,.,.,CAISESAHSEGYEQYF,TGTGCCATCAGTGAGTCGGCGCACTCCGAGGGTTACGAGCAGTACTTC
TRBJ1-1,TRBV11-2,TRBD1,.,CASSLGDRGSFF,TGTGCCAGCAGCTTAGGCGACAGGGGGTCTTTCTTT
TRBJ2-1,TRBV27,.,.,CASSFLPSQTNEQFF,TGTGCCAGCAGTTTTCTCCCATCCCAAACCAATGAGCAGTTCTTC
TRBJ2-7,TRBV28,.,.,CASGEGRGQVRSYEQYF,TGTGCCAGCGGGGAGGGACGAGGACAGGTCCGCTCCTACGAGCAGTACTTC
TRBJ2-7,TRBV28,TRBD2,.,CATSRGREVAWEQYF,TGTGCCACCTCGCGGGGGCGGGAGGTTGCCTGGGAGCAGTACTTC
TRBJ2-7,TRBV6-1,TRBD2,few,CASSHLRGSGSEQYF,TGTGCCAGCAGTCATCTTCGGGGTAGCGGGAGCGAGCAGTACTTC
TRBJ2-3,TRBV6-5,TRBD1,.,CASSYSGQGADTQYF,TGTGCCAGCAGTTACTCGGGCCAGGGGGCAGATACGCAGTATTTT
TRBJ2-5,TRBV13,.,.,CASSLVGGLAQETQYF,TGTGCCAGCAGCTTAGTGGGCGGCCTAGCACAAGAGACCCAGTACTTC
TRBJ2-1,TRBV7-8,.,.,CASSGNEQFF,TGTGCCAGCAGCGGCAATGAGCAGTTCTTC
TRBJ2-7,TRBV27,TRBD2,.,CASSYRGGTYEQYF,TGTGCCAGCAGTTACCGGGGAGGGACCTACGAGCAGTACTTC
TRBJ2-1,TRBV4-1,TRBD2,.,CASSQAVASGIYNEQFF,TGCGCCAGCAGCCAAGCCGTCGCTAGCGGGATATACAATGAGCAGTTCTTC
TRBJ1-4,TRBV30,TRBD1,.,CAWSVMVDRGLLHPLNEKLFF,TGTGCCTGGAGTGTAATGGTGGACAGGGGGCTACTACACCCCCTTAATGAAAAACTGTTTTTT
TRBJ1-1,TRBV5-8,TRBD1,once,CASEQGRLGTEAFF,TGTGCCAGCGAACAGGGGCGACTGGGGACTGAAGCTTTCTTT
TRBJ2-7,TRBV7-9,TRBD2,.,CASSPSGGRGSYEQYF,TGTGCCAGCAGCCCCTCCGGCGGGAGGGGATCCTACGAGCAGTACTTC
TRBJ1-3,TRBV10-1,.,.,CASSDGSSGNTIYF,TGCGCCAGCAGTGATGGGAGCTCTGGAAACACCATATATTTT
TRBJ2-1,TRBV15,TRBD2,.,CATSREVASGSYNEQFF,TGTGCCACCAGCAGAGAGGTGGCTAGCGGATCTTACAATGAGCAGTTCTTC
TRBJ1-2,TRBV19,TRBD1,.,CASNPGTGIFYGYTF,TGTGCCAGTAATCCCGGGACAGGGATCTTCTATGGCTACACCTTC
TRBJ1-1,TRBV6-1,.,few,CASSEVTGMNTEAFF,TGTGCCAGCAGTGAAGTGACAGGCATGAACACTGAAGCTTTCTTT
TRBJ1-1,TRBV4-3,.,.,CASSGRGGGTEAFF,TGCGCCAGCAGTGGTAGGGGTGGGGGCACTGAAGCTTTCTTT
TRBJ2-1,TRBV4-3,.,.,CASSQDLGGNSYNEQFF,TGCGCCAGCAGCCAAGATTTGGGCGGGAACTCCTACAATGAGCAGTTCTTC
TRBJ1-5,TRBV30,TRBD1,once,CAFSGTVNQPQHF,TGTGCCTTCTCCGGGACAGTCAATCAGCCCCAGCATTTT
TRBJ2-1,TRBV7-9,.,.,CASSPRTPTNEQFF,TGTGCCAGCAGCCCTCGGACTCCGACGAATGAGCAGTTCTTC
TRBJ2-7,TRBV7-9,.,.,CASSPPSSYEQYF,TGTGCCAGCAGCCCCCCTTCCTCCTACGAGCAGTACTTC
TRBJ2-7,TRBV27,.,.,CASSFSPGAGEQYF,TGTGCCAGCAGTTTCTCCCCAGGGGCGGGCGAGCAGTACTTC
TRBJ1-2,TRBV23-1,.,once,CASSQSSWGRVYGYTF,TGCGCCAGCAGTCAATCTTCTTGGGGCAGGGTGTATGGCTACACCTTC
TRBJ2-3,TRBV7-9,.,.,CASSSRTGTDTQYF,TGTGCCAGCAGCTCTAGGACGGGGACAGATACGCAGTATTTT
TRBJ2-7,TRBV4-1,.,.,CASSPSGSYEQYF,TGCGCCAGCAGTCCAAGTGGATCCTACGAGCAGTACTTC
TRBJ2-7,TRBV9,.,.,CASSRGVKDEQYF,TGTGCCAGCTCGAGGGGCGTGAAGGACGAGCAGTACTTC
TRBJ2-1,TRBV28,TRBD2,.,CASSLWTSGSDEQFF,TGTGCCAGCAGTTTGTGGACTAGCGGGAGCGATGAGCAGTTCTTC
TRBJ2-5,TRBV25-1,.,.,CASSVPQVVEGGETQYF,TGTGCCAGCAGTGTCCCCCAGGTGGTGGAGGGTGGAGAGACCCAGTACTTC
TRBJ2-1,TRBV6-6,.,.,CASSPRYNEQFF,TGTGCCAGCAGCCCCAGGTACAATGAGCAGTTCTTC
TRBJ2-2,TRBV7-8,.,.,CASSLAIPPGLNSDTGELFF,TGTGCCAGCAGCTTAGCTATACCCCCGGGGTTGAATAGTGACACCGGGGAGCTGTTTTTT
TRBJ2-1,TRBV28,.,.,CASSLGGTYNEQFF,TGTGCCAGCAGTTTAGGTGGGACTTACAATGAGCAGTTCTTC
TRBJ2-7,TRBV5-1,.,.,CASSLGAGYEQYF,TGCGCCAGCAGCTTGGGAGCCGGTTACGAGCAGTACTTC
TRBJ2-7,TRBV11-2,TRBD2,.,CASSLGWSGRTYEQYF,TGTGCCAGCAGCTTAGGGTGGAGCGGGAGAACCTACGAGCAGTACTTC
TRBJ2-1,TRBV9,TRBD1,once,CASSAGTGPSREQFF,TGTGCCAGCAGCGCGGGGACAGGCCCAAGTAGGGAGCAGTTCTTC
TRBJ2-2,TRBV4-1,TRBD2,.,CASSQGPGGFAGELFF,TGCGCCAGCAGCCAAGGTCCGGGAGGGTTTGCCGGGGAGCTGTTTTTT
TRBJ2-7,TRBV5-1,TRBD2,.,CASSFERERNEQYF,TGCGCCAGCAGCTTTGAGCGGGAGAGGAACGAGCAGTACTTC
TRBJ2-5,TRBV28,.,.,CASSFPGPATETQYF,TGTGCCAGCAGTTTCCCTGGACCAGCCACGGAGACCCAGTACTTC